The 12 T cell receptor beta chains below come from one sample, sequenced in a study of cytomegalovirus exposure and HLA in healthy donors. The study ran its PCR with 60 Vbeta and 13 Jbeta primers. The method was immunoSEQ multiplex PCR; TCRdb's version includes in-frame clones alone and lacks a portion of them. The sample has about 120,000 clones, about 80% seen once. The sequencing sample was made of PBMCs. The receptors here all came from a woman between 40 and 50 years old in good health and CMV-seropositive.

The CDR3 DNA is TGTGCCAGCAGTGAAGCCAGGGCCGGGGAGCTGTTTTTT. The encoded protein is CASSEARAGELFF. The chain links TRBV2 to TRBJ2-2; D is perhaps TRBD1 (5 bases). The CDR3 contains 13 residues. The V gene's germline CDR1 is SNHLY and CDR2 FYNNEI. Trimming removed 0 bases at V and 6 bases at J, with 5 bases between.

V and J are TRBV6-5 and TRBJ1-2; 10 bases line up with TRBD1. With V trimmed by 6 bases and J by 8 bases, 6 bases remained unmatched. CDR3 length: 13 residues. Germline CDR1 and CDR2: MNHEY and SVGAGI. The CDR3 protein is CASRSRDRGGYTF. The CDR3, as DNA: TGTGCCAGCAGAAGTCGGGACAGGGGCGGCTACACCTTC.

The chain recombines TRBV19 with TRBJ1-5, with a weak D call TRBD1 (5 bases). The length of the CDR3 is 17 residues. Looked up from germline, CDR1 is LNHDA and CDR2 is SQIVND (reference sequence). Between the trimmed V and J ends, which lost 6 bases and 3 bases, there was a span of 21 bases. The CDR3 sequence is CASRKTAKGIYNQPQHF. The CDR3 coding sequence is TGTGCCAGTAGGAAGACAGCGAAGGGGATCTACAATCAGCCCCAGCATTTT.

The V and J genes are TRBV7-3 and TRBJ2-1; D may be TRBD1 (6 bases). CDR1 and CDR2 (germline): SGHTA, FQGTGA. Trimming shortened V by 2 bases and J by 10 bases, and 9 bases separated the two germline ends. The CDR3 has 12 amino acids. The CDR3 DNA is TGTGCCAGCAGCTTAGGGGGCCAGGAGCAGTTCTTC. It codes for CASSLGGQEQFF.

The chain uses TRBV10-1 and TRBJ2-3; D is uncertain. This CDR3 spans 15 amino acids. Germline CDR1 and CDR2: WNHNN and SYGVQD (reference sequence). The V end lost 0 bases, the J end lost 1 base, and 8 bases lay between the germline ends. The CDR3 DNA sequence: TGCGCCAGCAGTGAGTCCGGTGTCGGCACAGATACGCAGTATTTT. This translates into CASSESGVGTDTQYF.

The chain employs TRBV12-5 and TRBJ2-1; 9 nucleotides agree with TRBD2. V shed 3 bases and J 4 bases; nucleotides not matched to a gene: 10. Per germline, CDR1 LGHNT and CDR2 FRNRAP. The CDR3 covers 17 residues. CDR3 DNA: TGTGCTAGTGGTTTTAGAAACTGGCGGGAGGGGTACAATGAGCAGTTCTTC. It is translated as CASGFRNWREGYNEQFF.

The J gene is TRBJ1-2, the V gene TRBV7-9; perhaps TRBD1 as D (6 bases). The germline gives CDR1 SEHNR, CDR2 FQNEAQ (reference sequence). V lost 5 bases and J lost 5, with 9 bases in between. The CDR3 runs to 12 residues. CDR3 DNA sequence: TGTGCCAGCAGCACAACAGGGTATGGCTACACCTTC. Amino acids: CASSTTGYGYTF.

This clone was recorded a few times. Written as DNA, the CDR3 is TGTGCCAGTAGTATTGGACAGGGCGGGATTACGAAGAACACTGAAGCTTTCTTT. Translated: CASSIGQGGITKNTEAFF. The rearrangement uses TRBV19 and TRBJ1-1; 8 bases align to TRBD1. V was clipped by 3 bases and J by 1 base; unmatched bases: 13. The germline CDR1 and CDR2 sequences are LNHDA and SQIVND (reference sequence). This CDR3 comprises 18 residues.

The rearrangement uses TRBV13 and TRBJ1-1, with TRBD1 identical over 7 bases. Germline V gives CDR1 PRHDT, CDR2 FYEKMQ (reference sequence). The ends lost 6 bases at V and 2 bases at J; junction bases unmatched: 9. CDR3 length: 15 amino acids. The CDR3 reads CASSPAGGRNTEAFF. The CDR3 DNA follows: TGTGCCAGCAGTCCGGCAGGGGGTCGTAACACTGAAGCTTTCTTT.

CDR3 DNA sequence: TGTGCCAGTAGGCGACAGGGGCCCTACGAGCAGTACTTC. This gives the protein CASRRQGPYEQYF. V usage is TRBV19 and J usage is TRBJ2-7; 8 bases align to TRBD1. V lost 6 bases and J lost 2; bases outside the gene matches: 3. The CDR3 has 13 amino acids. Looked up from germline, CDR1 is LNHDA and CDR2 is SQIVND (reference sequence).

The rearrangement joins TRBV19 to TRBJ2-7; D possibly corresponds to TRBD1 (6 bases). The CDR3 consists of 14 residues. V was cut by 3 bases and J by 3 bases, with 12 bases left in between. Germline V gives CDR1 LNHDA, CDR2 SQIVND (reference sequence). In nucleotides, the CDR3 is TGTGCCAGTAGTATCACAGGGTTACTCTACGAGCAGTACTTC. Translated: CASSITGLLYEQYF.

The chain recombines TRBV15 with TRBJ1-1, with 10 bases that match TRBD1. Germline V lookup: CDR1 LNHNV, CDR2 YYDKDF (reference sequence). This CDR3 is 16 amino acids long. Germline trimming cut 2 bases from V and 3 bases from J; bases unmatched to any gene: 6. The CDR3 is CATSRYPGQGHTEAFF. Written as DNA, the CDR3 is TGTGCCACCAGCAGATATCCGGGACAGGGGCACACTGAAGCTTTCTTT.